These 9 T cell receptor beta chains were all obtained from the same sample, sequenced in a study of shared clonotypes between healthy human individuals. Profiled with immunoSEQ multiplex PCR; TCRdb holds only in-frame clones, not every one. The table records under 1,900,000 clones, approximately 98.5% of them present only once. The specimen sequenced was naive CD4+ T cells sorted from blood. Subset described: CD45RA+ positively selected. These receptors came from a man younger than 45 in good health.

The V and J genes are TRBV14 and TRBJ2-5; tentatively, D is TRBD2 (6 bases). The CDR3 covers 15 residues. V was trimmed by 8 bases and J by 1 base, leaving 17 bases between them. CDR1 SGHDN and CDR2 FVKESK come from the germline V gene. CDR3 loop: CASAIYGGLQETQYF. In DNA form, the CDR3 reads TGTGCCAGCGCTATTTATGGGGGACTCCAAGAGACCCAGTACTTC.

The J gene is TRBJ2-3, the V gene TRBV18; D possibly corresponds to TRBD2 (5 bases). CDR1 is KGHSH and CDR2 is LQKENI in the germline V gene. The V end lost 2 bases, the J end lost 1 base, and 13 bases lay between the germline ends. This CDR3 spans 16 amino acids. CDR3 region: CASSPYGLGRTDTQYF. In nucleotides, the CDR3 is TGTGCCAGCTCACCATATGGACTTGGGCGCACAGATACGCAGTATTTT.

The V and J genes are TRBV18 and TRBJ1-4, with 8 bases matching TRBD1. V gave up 3 bases and J gave up 4 bases; unmatched junction bases: 13. The CDR3 has 18 amino acids. CDR1 is KGHSH and CDR2 is LQKENI in the germline V gene. The CDR3 loop is CASSPQVNLQGDNEKLFF. Written as DNA, the CDR3 is TGTGCCAGCTCACCCCAGGTGAACTTACAGGGGGATAATGAAAAACTGTTTTTT.

This clone was observed once. Other DNA sequences in the same sample also yield this CDR3. The chain joins TRBV5-1 to TRBJ2-6; D possibly corresponds to TRBD2 (5 bases). The CDR3 loop spans 15 amino acids. The V gene lost 1 base and the J gene lost 3 bases, with 8 bases spanning the gap. Per germline, CDR1 SGHRS and CDR2 YFSETQ. CDR3 region: CASSLRESGANVLTF. CDR3 bases: TGCGCCAGCAGCTTGAGGGAGAGTGGGGCCAACGTCCTGACTTTC.

A single count supports this clone. The rearrangement uses TRBV25-1 and TRBJ2-3, with 7 nucleotides matching TRBD1. The CDR3 loop spans 16 amino acids. V trimming: 2 bases; J trimming: 0 bases; junction bases outside the gene matches: 5. Germline CDR1 reads MGHDK; CDR2 reads SYGVNS. The CDR3 spells CASSERGQRSTDTQYF. The CDR3 coding sequence is TGTGCCAGCAGTGAACGGGGACAGCGTAGCACAGATACGCAGTATTTT.

The chain combines TRBV27 with TRBJ2-6, with 10 bases identical to TRBD1. This CDR3 contains 19 residues. J lost 0 bases, V lost 5 bases, and 10 bases had no gene match. Germline values: CDR1 MNHEY, CDR2 SMNVEV (reference sequence). The CDR3 DNA follows: TGTGCCAGCAGTCCAGGGGACAGGGGAACCCGCTCTGGGGCCAACGTCCTGACTTTC. It translates to CASSPGDRGTRSGANVLTF.

V usage is TRBV30 and J usage is TRBJ1-2, with 7 positions matching TRBD1. The CDR3 sequence is 18 residues long. Germline V gene sequence: CDR1 GTSNPN, CDR2 SVGIG (reference sequence). Trimming removed 0 bases from V and 1 base from J; junction bases left unmatched: 14. The CDR3 DNA reads as TGTGCCTGGAGTGTACGGGGGGACAGTGGGGACGGTAACTATGGCTACACCTTC. Protein sequence: CAWSVRGDSGDGNYGYTF.

This chain links TRBV29-1 with TRBJ1-2; D is perhaps TRBD1 (5 bases). The germline V and J ends were trimmed by 1 base and 7 bases, with 10 bases remaining between them. CDR3 length equals 12 residues. Germline V gene data show CDR1 as SQVTM and CDR2 as ANQGSEA. CDR3 bases: TGCAGCGTTGAAGGGGGGGTTGGTGGCTACACCTTC. Translation gives CSVEGGVGGYTF.

The chain links TRBV4-2 to TRBJ2-7; 13 nucleotides line up with TRBD2. The CDR3 contains 15 residues. V lost 1 base to trimming and J lost 5 bases; unmatched junction nucleotides: 2. Germline V CDR1 and CDR2: LGHNA, YNFKEQ. CDR3: CASSQGGLAGNEQYF. Here the CDR3 DNA reads TGTGCCAGCAGCCAAGGGGGACTAGCGGGAAACGAGCAGTACTTC.